One sample yielded the 5 T cell receptor beta chains listed below, sequenced in a study of identical twins. A single record per CDR3 protein comes from TCRdb applying MiXCR to the 5' RACE reads. The table records under 500,000 distinct CDR3 sequences, around an eighth of them present only once. These data are also associated with another study on yellow fever vaccine responses in identical twins.

Sequencing input: CD4+ T cells sorted from blood. These receptors were taken from a woman younger than 35 in good health.

CDR3 sequence: CASSLDVRDTQYF. In nucleotides, the CDR3 is TGCGCCAGCAGCTTGGATGTACGGGATACGCAGTATTTT. The J gene is TRBJ2-3, the V gene TRBV5-1, with unresolved D. Germline CDR1 and CDR2: SGHRS and YFSETQ. The length of the CDR3 is 13 residues. Trimming took off 0 bases at V and 6 bases at J, with 8 bases between the two ends.

This clonotype was picked up many times. The chain employs TRBV6-2 or TRBV6-3 and TRBJ1-5; 7 bases are a match to TRBD1. V lost 8 bases, J lost 1 base, and 2 bases stayed unmatched. CDR3 size: 13 residues. The germline CDR1 and CDR2 sequences are MNHEY and SVGEGT. CDR3 DNA: TGTGCCAGCGCGGACAGGAGCAATCAGCCCCAGCATTTT. It yields the protein CASADRSNQPQHF.

The rearrangement joins TRBV6-1 to TRBJ1-5; 8 bases are shared with TRBD1. The ends lost 5 bases at V and 3 bases at J; junction bases unmatched: 6. The CDR3 runs 15 residues. From germline, CDR1 is MNHNS and CDR2 SASEGT. The CDR3: CASSPRGLANQPQHF. The CDR3 DNA reads as TGTGCCAGCAGTCCCAGGGGGCTAGCCAATCAGCCCCAGCATTTT.

This clonotype was seen only a few times. The genes are TRBV5-6 and TRBJ1-2; D uncertain. CDR1 is SGHDT and CDR2 is YYEEEE in the germline V gene. The CDR3 loop spans 13 amino acids. Trimming took off 0 bases at V and 4 bases at J, with 7 bases between the two ends. Written as DNA, the CDR3 is TGTGCCAGCAGCTTGGTGGAGCTCTATGGCTACACCTTC. The encoded protein is CASSLVELYGYTF. The full variable domain, with the rest looked up from reference TRBV5-6 and TRBJ1-2, is DAGVTQSPTHLIKTRGQQVTLRCSPKSGHDTVSWYQQALGQGPQFIFQYYEEEERQRGNFPDRFSGHQFPNYSSELNVNALLLGDSALYLCASSLVELYGYTFGSGTRLTVV.

There are a few counts of this clonotype. Here the CDR3 DNA reads TGTGCCAGCAGCCTACTAGCGGGGGGGATATTAACTGGCACAGATACGCAGTATTTT. Amino acids: CASSLLAGGILTGTDTQYF. V gene TRBV11-2 combines with J gene TRBJ2-3, with 13 nucleotides matching TRBD2. The germline V gene has CDR1 SGHAT and CDR2 FQNNGV. The CDR3 covers 19 residues. V lost 5 bases and J lost 1; bases outside the gene matches: 12.